This TCR beta chain was sequenced in a study of cytomegalovirus exposure and HLA in healthy donors (dated by TCRdb to between 2016 and 2019). Regarding the complete study: An earlier analysis of fewer than 750 of the donors reported 276 Gb of sequence data and 117 million unique TCR beta sequences obtained from about 179 million T cells. In an earlier analysis of a few hundred of the donors, high-throughput TCR beta sequencing was used to judge whether each TCR beta V gene segment behaved as functional or pseudogenic. Rather than drawing on any new phenotypic data, the later analysis identified candidate immune exposures from TCR beta sequences and the way those sequences occurred across donors. The T cell repertoires of around 730 subjects were profiled by immunosequencing and related to cytomegalovirus serostatus. The genetic ancestry cluster associated with self-reported Caucasian donors included roughly four fifths of the 398 genotyped donors. To predict cytomegalovirus infection status, the study brought together high-throughput TCR immunosequencing, statistical association of individual TCRs with disease status, and machine learning. In a later analysis, previously published TCR beta repertoires from 670 or so donors were re-analyzed and high-resolution HLA genotyping was added so that TCR occurrence patterns could be studied. Donor age, sex, ethnicity and CMV serostatus were collected together with the repertoire data. Across 300 to 500 genotyped donors of the cohort, an average of about 240,000 unique TCR beta nucleotide sequences per donor were sequenced, and around 19% of those sequences were non-productive. Along with the approximately 620-subject first cohort, a separate validation cohort of some 130 different subjects was used. A later genetic analysis used genome-wide SNP genotypes for about 60% of the 666 donors, treating that subset as a discovery cohort. HLA typing included class I and class II loci at four-digit resolution. The number of typed donors differed by locus: about 620-640 for A, B, C, DRB1 and DQB1; 522 for DQA1; around 610 for DPA1; and around 490 for DPB1. An early release that covered approximately 600 HLA-typed donors contained approximately 300 gigabases of sequencing data and 85 million to 100 million unique TCR sequences. Five DR-DQ haplotypes were treated as single units for association and clustering because of strong linkage in the cohort. The study aimed to test whether signatures of past pathogen exposure could be identified by cataloging public T cell receptors. Every discovery cohort repertoire had been produced on one sequencing platform. General findings and caveats noted by the study authors: This cohort had only TCR beta chains sequenced, and the lack of alpha or paired-chain data limited which features could be detected. In a later genetic analysis, fewer N-insertions in productive TCRs were reported among donors in an Asian-associated ancestry cluster than the roughly 700-donor mean. The classifier was reported to diagnose cytomegalovirus status with high specificity and sensitivity in both the original cohort and the validation cohort. Sequencing depth was assumed to be roughly uniform across donors in the presence/absence analyses, though that assumption may not hold. The study gave a list of 150 to 200 TCR beta chains associated with cytomegalovirus. Three of the identified cytomegalovirus-associated TCR beta chains were confirmed in vitro to be specific for cytomegalovirus antigens. In a later genetic analysis, a missense DCLRE1C variant was associated with V-gene and J-gene trimming of TCR beta chains, and the association was replicated in an independent cohort. The 87-base-pair reads could not distinguish some IMGT-functional V segments, including TRBV6-2 and TRBV6-3, so those segments were excluded. For the cohort, immune exposure information was limited to CMV serostatus. In a later analysis, the rate of TCR association differed among HLA loci, with DRB1 alleles having the most associated TCRs and HLA-C alleles having the fewest. Because counts were too low, approximately 15 rarely observed V segments, including chromosome 9 orphons, were excluded from the earlier analysis of 587 of the donors. In an earlier analysis of 450 to 750 of the donors, most TCR beta V segments appeared in productive rearrangements about 87% or about 30% of the time, broadly matching IMGT annotations. The authors suggested that the approach could potentially be extended to other disease states and immunological phenotypes. The sequencing pipeline was judged likely to have produced a cluster of highly shared sequence variants as a technical artifact. Correlated functional status among segregating V segments might reflect linkage disequilibrium, but an unknown experimental factor could not be ruled out. A later analysis found that most CMV-associated TCR beta chains appeared HLA-restricted, with HLA associations seemingly driven largely by CMV exposure. At a false discovery rate of 0.05, a later analysis linked around 15,000 TCR beta sequences to specific HLA alleles. Because some donors lacked HLA typing at each locus, the association tests relied only on the typed subset. A later analysis reported that several top co-occurrence clusters appeared linked to parvovirus B19, influenza, CMV and Epstein-Barr virus. Strong co-occurrence of HLA alleles, especially DR and DQ, made assigning TCR associations to individual alleles difficult. A further reported finding was that TCR beta sequences accurately predicted the HLA-A and HLA-B alleles for most subjects in the first cohort. A later analysis found that HLA-associated TCR beta chains were more clonally expanded and had lower generation probabilities than equally common non-associated chains. Across donors, most TCR sequences were observed very rarely, whereas some public TCRs were present in many individuals.

In total, 666 healthy bone marrow donors made up the cohort. At the time of sampling, every cohort member was nominally healthy, though immune exposures that went unrecorded were likely present. The donor tested CMV seronegative, placing the donor among the 352 seronegative members of the cohort. A peripheral blood sample was collected from each donor, and TCR beta sequencing was performed on peripheral blood mononuclear cells. Genomic DNA extraction from the blood cell samples was performed with the Qiagen DNeasy Blood Extraction Kit. The library relied on the immunoSEQ multiplex PCR assay. For the multiplex PCR, a mixture combining 60 forward primers for TCR Vbeta segments and 13 reverse primers for TCR Jbeta segments was used. The CDR3 region of rearranged TCR beta genes was amplified from genomic DNA by a multiplex PCR assay. The amplified TCR beta libraries were sequenced on the Illumina HiSeq System as 87-base-pair reads. As for how the authors treated the data: Across the roughly 640 repertoires, a later analysis counted some 81 million unique TCR beta chains, some 11 million of which were shared by at least two donors. A nearest-neighbor algorithm error-corrected the raw reads and collapsed the reads into unique sequences, merging closely related sequences to remove PCR and sequencing errors. To assign V, D and J gene segments, CDR3 sequences were aligned to IMGT reference sequences. For a sequence to be retained, at least a six-nucleotide match to both a V gene segment and a J gene segment was required. Rearrangements were called productive when the CDR3 lacked stop codons and stayed in frame with V and J; all others were non-productive. Following IMGT convention, CDR3 was defined as the stretch from the second conserved V-encoded cysteine up to the conserved J-encoded phenylalanine. In an earlier analysis of approximately 500 of the donors, sequences lacking an unambiguous match to a single V gene segment were excluded. An earlier analysis of about 590 of the donors classified V segments as functional when productive rearrangements were above 56.7% and as segregating when the standard deviation between donors was above 5%. A statistical classification framework was developed to diagnose cytomegalovirus status using the catalog of TCR beta chain sequences. A later analysis assigned V and J genes by comparing TCR nucleotide sequences with IMGT/GENE-DB human TR gene sequences. A later analysis assigned CDR3 sequences and most-parsimonious VDJ recombination scenarios with the TCRdist pipeline. A later analysis defined each TCR beta chain by its CDR3 amino acid sequence plus V-gene family, and excluded reads lacking a unique V-gene family. To address suspected cross-contamination and a sequencing artifact, a later analysis removed a few hundred highly shared, low-generation-probability nucleotide sequences. In a later analysis, a clonal expansion index for each public chain was calculated from normalized within-repertoire ranks of inferred template counts. Generation probabilities in a later analysis came from a VDJ recombination model fitted to out-of-frame rearrangements, and those results were checked against IGoR. In a later analysis, TCR-TCR, TCR-HLA and TCR-CMV co-occurrence was scored with hypergeometric tests, and a repertoire-size bias correction was applied to TCR pairs. To estimate false discovery rates, a later analysis permuted the HLA or CMV assignments 20 times. In a later analysis, co-occurring TCRs were grouped with DBSCAN, and TCRdist sequence similarity was added when clustering was performed within HLA-allele-positive subsets. Repertoires with fewer than 30,000 or more than 120,000 public chains were left out of co-occurrence clustering, as were a handful of repertoires with anomalous nucleotide sharing. TCRdb stores this immuneACCESS table with in-frame sequences only. Part of the clones is absent; in the studies checked, under half of the shortfall reflects unresolved V genes, and no reason is known for the rest. For V, J and clone size, that table is used; D and trimming come from the DNA. Across this sample there are about 98,000 clones, with approximately 79% seen only once. The ten most abundant clones make up 1.5% to 2% of the sample.

Including the terminal cysteine and phenylalanine, the CDR3 comprises 13 residues. Just CDR3 DNA is preserved here, 39 bases in frame from base 1. The junction carries 14 bases between V and J, which are trimmed by 6 bases and 5 bases respectively. Reading the germline V gene (reference sequence) gives CDR1 LNHDA and CDR2 SQIVND. As concerns this clone: The antigen this receptor binds is unknown. Base qualities are missing; no much larger clone stands one base away.

The sequence joins TRBV19 to TRBJ2-7, with TRBD2 tentatively as D gene (5 bases match). The specimen was PBMCs. This TCR was sampled from a male donor in good health and CMV-seronegative. The DNA reads TGTGCCAGTAGAGCGGAACTCCGTCACGAGCAGTACTTC. This sequence encodes CASRAELRHEQYF.